The sequence of this T cell receptor beta chain was determined in a study of cytomegalovirus exposure and HLA in healthy donors. Trimming pared 3 bases from V and 2 bases from J, leaving 6 bases between. Germline CDR1 SGHNT, CDR2 YENEEA. The length of the CDR3 is 13 residues. Some clones are missing from TCRdb's copy, which holds only in-frame ones; the method was immunoSEQ multiplex PCR. The sample holds over 75,000 clones, approximately 91% seen once. The material sequenced was PBMCs. V is TRBV11-3 and J is TRBJ2-3; D unclear. The source is a man aged 25 to 45 in good health and CMV-seronegative. CDR3 in DNA: TGTGCCAGCAGCTTCTCCCCCACAGATACGCAGTATTTT. Translated, it gives CASSFSPTDTQYF. The complete variable domain, with remaining parts taken from reference TRBV11-3 and TRBJ2-3, reads EAGVVQSPRYKIIEKKQPVAFWCNPISGHNTLYWYLQNLGQGPELLIRYENEEAVDDSQLPKDRFSAERLKGVDSTLKIQPAELGDSAVYLCASSFSPTDTQYFGPGTRLTVL.